The rows below give T cell receptor beta chains drawn from one sample of a study of cytomegalovirus exposure and HLA in healthy donors. The protocol was immunoSEQ multiplex PCR, while the TCRdb copy is restricted to in-frame clones and leaves out a portion. Of under 150,000 clones listed, about 71% were seen once; the top ten hold about 2.4%. Sample: PBMCs. These receptors were obtained from a woman in her sixties or seventies in good health and CMV-seropositive. Each CDR3 is given with its conserved first and last residue. The order of the fields is J gene, clone size, D gene, V gene, CDR3 protein, CDR3 DNA. The D gene is left open where the match is weak. A clone size is listed for some rows: how often the clone was seen (once, few, many), or a class if it is expanded.

>TRBJ2-5|.|TRBD2|TRBV9
CASSTQTSGQETQYF
TGTGCCAGCAGCACCCAGACTAGCGGGCAAGAGACCCAGTACTTC
>TRBJ2-3|.|TRBD1|TRBV11-3
CASSLEQGRTDTQYF
TGTGCCAGCAGCTTAGAACAGGGGCGGACAGATACGCAGTATTTT
>TRBJ2-3|.|TRBD2|TRBV6-1
CASSEAASGGLADTQYF
TGTGCCAGCAGTGAAGCGGCTAGCGGGGGGCTCGCAGATACGCAGTATTTT
>TRBJ2-7|.|TRBD1|TRBV6-1
CATQTGQGAYEQYF
TGTGCCACCCAGACGGGACAGGGGGCCTACGAGCAGTACTTC
>TRBJ1-1|once|.|TRBV11-1
CASSLGSNTEAFF
TGTGCCAGCAGCTTAGGGAGTAACACTGAAGCTTTCTTT
>TRBJ2-4|.|.|TRBV5-1
CASSPLPRGTANIQYF
TGCGCCAGCAGTCCTTTGCCTAGGGGGACGGCAAACATTCAGTACTTC
>TRBJ1-1|few|.|TRBV29-1
CSVEVITGGSRNTEAFF
TGCAGCGTTGAAGTAATAACGGGGGGGAGTCGAAACACTGAAGCTTTCTTT
>TRBJ2-7|.|.|TRBV5-6
CASSFQWGGSYEQYF
TGTGCCAGCAGCTTTCAGTGGGGAGGATCCTACGAGCAGTACTTC
>TRBJ1-2|few|.|TRBV7-9
CSSTEWESPNYGYTF
TGTTCCAGCACCGAGTGGGAGTCCCCTAACTATGGCTACACCTTC
>TRBJ2-5|.|TRBD1|TRBV11-2
CASSLVAGGFETQYF
TGTGCCAGCAGCTTAGTGGCAGGGGGCTTTGAGACCCAGTACTTC